One and the same sample provided the 28 T cell receptor beta chains below, sequenced in a study of CD8 T cells in Susac syndrome. With random hexamers, 0.5 to 1 ug RNA was reverse transcribed. A single record per CDR3 protein comes from TCRdb applying MiXCR to the immunoSEQ multiplex PCR reads. The table includes some 120,000 distinct CDR3 sequences, roughly 95% detected once. Sequenced material: CD4+ T cells from PBMCs. The receptors shown here come from a human donor in good health.

The V gene is TRBV10-3, the J gene TRBJ1-1, with D unclear. Germline CDR1 and CDR2: ENHRY and SYGVKD. With 4 bases removed from V and 1 base from J, the gap between germline ends came to 13 bases. CDR3 length: 15 amino acids. CDR3 protein: CAISGGLLTNTEAFF. The CDR3 DNA is TGTGCCATCAGTGGCGGGTTACTGACGAACACTGAAGCTTTCTTT.

A single count supports this clonotype. The chain joins TRBV29-1 to TRBJ2-1; TRBD2 aligns across 13 bases. Losses at the gene ends were 7 bases for V and 7 bases for J; bases not matched to a gene: 10. This CDR3 contains 15 residues. Germline-derived CDR1 and CDR2 are SQVTM and ANQGSEA. The CDR3 region is CSASSGLAGWNEQFF. CDR3 nucleotide sequence: TGCAGCGCATCTTCGGGACTAGCGGGATGGAATGAGCAGTTCTTC.

V gene TRBV2 combines with J gene TRBJ2-4, with 8 bases identical to TRBD1. Germline V gene data show CDR1 as SNHLY and CDR2 as FYNNEI. V lost 8 bases, J lost 8 bases, and 8 bases stayed unmatched. CDR3 size: 13 residues. The CDR3 coding sequence is TGTGCCAGCCTAGGACAGGGCGGGGACATTCAGTACTTC. It is translated as CASLGQGGDIQYF.

The chain couples TRBV5-1 to TRBJ2-1; D not resolved. This CDR3 region has 12 residues. Germline CDR1 SGHRS, CDR2 YFSETQ. V dropped 4 bases and J dropped 7 bases, with 9 bases sitting between them. The CDR3 is CASSQDGNEQFF. The DNA for the CDR3 is TGCGCCAGCAGCCAGGACGGAAATGAGCAGTTCTTC. Using reference TRBV5-1 and TRBJ2-1 for the parts outside the CDR3, the full variable domain is KAGVTQTPRYLIKTRGQQVTLSCSPISGHRSVSWYQQTPGQGLQFLFEYFSETQRNKGNFPGRFSGRQFSNSRSEMNVSTLELGDSALYLCASSQDGNEQFFGPGTRLTVL.

This chain joins TRBV12-3 or TRBV12-4 and TRBJ2-3; tentatively, D is TRBD1 (5 bases). The CDR3 length is 15 residues. Trimming cost V 6 bases and J 4 bases, with 17 bases left between them. Here the CDR3 reads CASSRFRERADTQYF. The CDR3 DNA reads TGTGCCAGCAGCCGATTCAGGGAACGGGCAGATACGCAGTATTTT.

The chain links TRBV7-2 to TRBJ2-2; 8 bases agree with TRBD2. Germline values: CDR1 SGHTA, CDR2 FQGNSA. V shed 6 bases and J 4 bases; nucleotides not matched to a gene: 10. There are 16 residues in the CDR3. CDR3 protein: CASSSAGTSSTGELFF. CDR3 nucleotide sequence: TGTGCCAGCAGTTCAGCCGGGACTAGTTCCACCGGGGAGCTGTTTTTT.

The chain has TRBV7-9 and TRBJ2-1, with TRBD2 as a possible D gene (5 bases). The V gene's germline CDR1 is SEHNR and CDR2 FQNEAQ (reference sequence). The CDR3 covers 12 residues. With 5 bases removed from V and 7 bases from J, the gap between germline ends came to 9 bases. For the CDR3, the DNA is TGTGCCAGCAGCCGGACTGTTAATGAGCAGTTCTTC. This gives the protein CASSRTVNEQFF. The whole variable domain, remainder taken from reference TRBV7-9 and TRBJ2-1, is DTGVSQNPRHKITKRGQNVTFRCDPISEHNRLYWYRQTLGQGPEFLTYFQNEAQLEKSRLLSDRFSAERPKGSFSTLEIQRTEQGDSAMYLCASSRTVNEQFFGPGTRLTVL.

V and J are TRBV19 and TRBJ2-5; 8 bases are shared with TRBD1. After removal of 1 base from V and 5 bases from J, the junction contained 6 bases not matched to a gene. The length of the CDR3 is 15 residues. The germline CDR1 and CDR2 sequences are LNHDA and SQIVND (reference sequence). CDR3 residues: CASSIGTGRFETQYF. As DNA, the CDR3 is TGTGCCAGTAGTATAGGGACAGGGAGGTTCGAGACCCAGTACTTC.

The chain has TRBV7-2 and TRBJ2-2; D gene unclear. With 2 bases removed from V and 6 bases from J, the gap between germline ends came to 16 bases. CDR1 SGHTA and CDR2 FQGNSA come from the germline V gene. The length of the CDR3 is 16 residues. In nucleotides, the CDR3 is TGTGCCAGCAGCTTAAACCCCACAGTCCCGTCCGGGGAGCTGTTTTTT. The encoded protein is CASSLNPTVPSGELFF.

The chain uses TRBV29-1 and TRBJ2-1; 7 bases agree with TRBD2. Trimming took 3 bases from V and 4 from J; bases not matched to a gene: 15. The CDR3 is 17 residues long. The germline V gene encodes CDR1 SQVTM and CDR2 ANQGSEA. The CDR3 is CSVDSPGATSSYNEQFF. DNA of the CDR3: TGCAGCGTTGATTCTCCTGGCGCGACTAGCAGTTACAATGAGCAGTTCTTC.

The rearrangement joins TRBV3-1 to TRBJ1-5; D is perhaps TRBD1 (5 bases). Germline V gives CDR1 LGHDT, CDR2 YNNKEL (reference sequence). Trimming left V 1 base short and J 7 bases short, with 5 bases between. This CDR3 comprises 12 residues. CDR3 sequence (DNA): TGTGCCAGCAGCCAAGGGGGGCAGCCCCAGCATTTT. Encoded protein: CASSQGGQPQHF. The whole variable domain, remainder taken from reference TRBV3-1 and TRBJ1-5, is DTAVSQTPKYLVTQMGNDKSIKCEQNLGHDTMYWYKQDSKKFLKIMFSYNNKELIINETVPNRFSPKSPDKAHLNLHINSLELGDSAVYFCASSQGGQPQHFGDGTRLSIL.

The chain has TRBV7-2 and TRBJ2-7; tentative D call: TRBD1 (7 bases). This CDR3 has 15 residues. Trimming pared 5 bases from V and 6 bases from J, leaving 20 bases between. Germline CDR1 SGHTA, CDR2 FQGNSA. This CDR3 reads CASSAKRVQGGEQYF. The CDR3 DNA reads as TGTGCCAGCAGCGCGAAGAGAGTGCAGGGGGGCGAGCAGTACTTC.

The chain employs TRBV29-1 and TRBJ2-1, with D perhaps matching TRBD1 or TRBD2 (5 bases each). The CDR3 has 17 residues. CDR1 and CDR2 from the germline V gene are SQVTM and ANQGSEA. V lost 3 bases and J 0 bases, leaving 18 bases between the germline ends. CDR3 nucleotide sequence: TGCAGCGTTGAGACCGGGACGGACCTCCTCTCCTACAATGAGCAGTTCTTC. Amino acids: CSVETGTDLLSYNEQFF.

The chain carries TRBV3-1 and TRBJ2-2, with 9 bases identical to TRBD2. The CDR3 runs 15 residues. Looked up from germline, CDR1 is LGHDT and CDR2 is YNNKEL (reference sequence). V gave up 4 bases and J gave up 6 bases; unmatched junction bases: 6. The CDR3 DNA reads TGTGCCAGCAGCCCCGAGGTAGCGGGGGCCGGGGAGCTGTTTTTT. Residues: CASSPEVAGAGELFF.

The chain carries TRBV9 and TRBJ2-5; possibly TRBD1 or TRBD2 for D (5 bases each). CDR3 length: 16 residues. Germline V gene lookup returns CDR1 SGDLS and CDR2 YYNGEE. With 0 bases removed from V and 2 bases from J, the gap between germline ends came to 14 bases. DNA for the CDR3: TGTGCCAGCAGCGTAGGTCGAGGGGAGAGACAAGAGACCCAGTACTTC. It encodes CASSVGRGERQETQYF.

About this clonotype: The junction departs from germline at one end; a sequencing error may be responsible. The chain has TRBV7-9 and TRBJ1-4; no reliable D call. This CDR3 spans 15 amino acids. CDR1 and CDR2 from the germline V gene are SEHNR and FQNEAQ (reference sequence). The CDR3: CASSRFSGTNGKLFF. The CDR3 DNA sequence: TGTGCCAGCAGCCGATTCAGCGGAACTAATGGAAAACTGTTTTTT.

The CDR3 DNA follows: TGTGCCAGCAGCAAGGGACTAGTATTTCAAGAGACCCAGTACTTC. Encoded protein: CASSKGLVFQETQYF. The rearrangement links TRBV7-9 to TRBJ2-5, with TRBD2 matching over 8 bases. Per the germline V gene, CDR1 is SEHNR and CDR2 is FQNEAQ (reference sequence). The CDR3 is made up of 15 amino acids. V dropped 5 bases and J dropped 2; count of bases not matched to a gene: 7.

The chain carries TRBV27 and TRBJ2-7, with D possibly being TRBD2 (6 bases). This CDR3 contains 13 residues. Germline values: CDR1 MNHEY, CDR2 SMNVEV (reference sequence). The V end lost 6 bases, the J end lost 3 bases, and 12 bases lay between the germline ends. CDR3 nucleotides: TGTGCCAGCAGAAAGGAGGGCTACTACGAGCAGTACTTC. The encoded protein is CASRKEGYYEQYF.

This sequence joins TRBV12-5 and TRBJ2-7, with TRBD1 matching 10 bases. CDR1 and CDR2 from the germline V gene are LGHNT and FRNRAP. J lost 7 bases, V lost 7 bases, and 10 bases had no gene match. The CDR3 runs 14 residues. The CDR3 nucleotides are TGTGCTAGTGCAAGGGGGACAGGGGTTGGGGAGCAGTACTTC. Its translation: CASARGTGVGEQYF.

V is TRBV15 and J is TRBJ2-4, with 12 nucleotides matching TRBD2. Germline loops: CDR1 LNHNV, CDR2 YYDKDF (reference sequence). The CDR3 totals 20 residues. With 2 bases clipped from V and 1 base from J, the junction kept 12 bases outside the gene matches. Here the CDR3 reads CATSRKTSGSGPSAKNIQYF. The CDR3 DNA sequence: TGTGCCACCAGCAGAAAGACTAGCGGGAGTGGCCCGTCCGCCAAAAACATTCAGTACTTC.

Worth noting for this clonotype: The junction departs from the called germline gene at one end, perhaps through a read error. V usage is TRBV5-4 and J usage is TRBJ2-1, with 15 bases lining up with TRBD2. The CDR3 has 16 amino acids. Germline V lookup: CDR1 SGHNT, CDR2 YYREEE (reference sequence). Here the CDR3 DNA reads TGCGCCAGCAGCTCCATGGGACTAGCGGGAGGCAATGAGCAGTTCTTC. Translated, it gives CASSSMGLAGGNEQFF.

Only a few counts were recorded for this clonotype. V gene TRBV18 combines with J gene TRBJ2-7; no clear D. Germline V CDR1 and CDR2: KGHSH, LQKENI. The CDR3 spans 12 residues. The V and J ends lost 6 bases and 2 bases respectively, with 8 bases between them. The CDR3 DNA reads TGTGCCAGCTCCCGAGGTCCCTACGAGCAGTACTTC. As protein: CASSRGPYEQYF.

V is TRBV7-2 and J is TRBJ2-7, with D hard to call. CDR1 is SGHTA, CDR2 FQGNSA, per germline. This CDR3 is built from 13 residues. Trimming stripped 4 bases from V and 3 bases from J, with 10 bases between. CDR3 coding DNA: TGTGCCAGCAGCTCCGATTTGGGCTACGAGCAGTACTTC. Amino acid sequence: CASSSDLGYEQYF.

The rearrangement uses TRBV29-1 and TRBJ2-1; tentatively, D is TRBD2 (5 bases). CDR1 is SQVTM and CDR2 is ANQGSEA in the germline V gene. Trimming cost V 8 bases and J 7 bases, with 15 bases left between them. The CDR3 loop spans 12 amino acids. The CDR3 bases are TGCAGCTCCCACCGGGGTATTAATGAGCAGTTCTTC. Its protein product is CSSHRGINEQFF.

This chain connects TRBV23-1 to TRBJ1-3; the match to TRBD1 covers 8 bases. TRBV23-1 is placed among ORFs of uncertain function. Trimming took 0 bases from V and 1 from J; bases not matched to a gene: 8. The CDR3 runs 18 residues. The CDR3 protein is CASSQSDDRGCSGNTIYF. For the CDR3, the DNA is TGCGCCAGCAGTCAATCAGACGACAGGGGTTGTTCTGGAAACACCATATATTTT.

This rearrangement joins TRBV11-1 to TRBJ2-1, with 7 bases matching TRBD1. V shed 0 bases and J 4 bases; nucleotides not matched to a gene: 6. From germline, CDR1 is SGHAT and CDR2 FQDESV (reference sequence). The length of the CDR3 is 16 residues. The CDR3: CASSLAGTAPYNEQFF. In nucleotides, the CDR3 is TGTGCCAGCAGCTTAGCCGGGACAGCTCCTTACAATGAGCAGTTCTTC. Together with reference TRBV11-1 and TRBJ2-1, the CDR3 gives the full variable domain: EAEVAQSPRYKITEKSQAVAFWCDPISGHATLYWYRQILGQGPELLVQFQDESVVDDSQLPKDRFSAERLKGVDSTLKIQPAELGDSAMYLCASSLAGTAPYNEQFFGPGTRLTVL.

J is TRBJ2-5 and V is TRBV29-1, with 13 bases fitting TRBD2. V dropped 1 base and J dropped 5; count of bases not matched to a gene: 7. This CDR3 is built from 16 residues. The germline CDR1 and CDR2 sequences are SQVTM and ANQGSEA. The CDR3 bases are TGCAGCGTTGAAGTTGGGGGGACTAGCGGGACCGAGACCCAGTACTTC. This encodes CSVEVGGTSGTETQYF.

This chain's CDR3 is CASSYLYRGDEQFF. CDR3 bases: TGTGCCAGCAGTTATCTCTACAGGGGTGATGAGCAGTTCTTC. The genes are TRBV6-5 and TRBJ2-1, with 7 bases that match TRBD1. CDR1 is MNHEY and CDR2 is SVGAGI in the germline V gene. V trimming: 3 bases; J trimming: 8 bases; junction bases outside the gene matches: 7. There are 14 residues in the CDR3.